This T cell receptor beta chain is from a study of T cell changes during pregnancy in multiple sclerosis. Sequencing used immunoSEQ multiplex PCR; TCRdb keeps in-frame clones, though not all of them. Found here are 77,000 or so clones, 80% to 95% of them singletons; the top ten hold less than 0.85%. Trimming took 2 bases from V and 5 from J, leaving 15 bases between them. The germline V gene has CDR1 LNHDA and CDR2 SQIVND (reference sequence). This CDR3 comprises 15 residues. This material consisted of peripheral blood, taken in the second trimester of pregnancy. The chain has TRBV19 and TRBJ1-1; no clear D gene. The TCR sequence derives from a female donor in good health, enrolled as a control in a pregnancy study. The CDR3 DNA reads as TGTGCCAGTAGTATATCGGCCCTTTCGGGGACTGAAGCTTTCTTT. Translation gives CASSISALSGTEAFF.